This T cell receptor beta chain was captured in a study of T cells in Graves' hyperthyroidism and ophthalmopathy. This CDR3 comprises 13 residues. Trimming took 3 bases from V and 5 from J, leaving 10 bases between them. General study points: Before onset, by a median of approximately 6.8 months, the model predicted ophthalmopathy. A 13 V-J signature model discriminated ophthalmopathy versus stable hyperthyroidism.

This clonotype was seen repeatedly, ten times or more. The antigen remains unidentified. Criteria for exclusion of patients were uncontrolled infection, other autoimmune disease, pregnancy or lactation. Amplification of TCR beta CDR3 regions used RNA as the template. A set of HTBI primers served as the primers for a first-round RT-PCR of the TCR CDR3. A single record per CDR3 protein comes from TCRdb applying MiXCR to the multiplex PCR reads. The data show hundreds of thousands of distinct CDR3 sequences, about 15% seen once. The sequencing sample was made of blood. The TCR originated in a woman aged 18-35 years with Graves' hyperthyroidism. J is TRBJ2-5 and V is TRBV12-3 or TRBV12-4; D is uncertain. Here the CDR3 DNA reads TGTGCCAGCAGTTTTAAGGATTGGGAGACCCAGTACTTC. Translation gives CASSFKDWETQYF.